This TCR beta chain appears in the sequencing data of a study of blood T cell repertoires in COVID-19. The wider study: COVID-19 samples from acute and convalescent phases originated in the United States, Italy and Spain. PBMCs, B-cell-depleted T cells, or T cells provided the cDNA or gDNA that made up the material.

Germline V lookup: CDR1 SGDLS, CDR2 YYNGEE. The J segment lost 0 bases and the V segment lost 4 bases, leaving 6 bases of the junction unmatched. The CDR3 sequence is 15 residues long. Sequencing was performed with immunoSEQ multiplex PCR; in TCRdb, only in-frame clones are kept and a portion is missing. The table records nearly 250,000 clones, approximately 90% of them present only once. Before they entered the study, exposed participants had met a COVID-19 case within 2 weeks. The sequencing input was PBMCs or T cells enriched from blood (not recorded which). This chain connects TRBV9 to TRBJ1-2, with 7 nucleotides matching TRBD1. The origin of this receptor is a man aged 50 to 59 who had been exposed to COVID-19. The DNA for the CDR3 is TGTGCCAGCAGCACCCGGGACAGCCCTAACTATGGCTACACCTTC. It yields the protein CASSTRDSPNYGYTF.